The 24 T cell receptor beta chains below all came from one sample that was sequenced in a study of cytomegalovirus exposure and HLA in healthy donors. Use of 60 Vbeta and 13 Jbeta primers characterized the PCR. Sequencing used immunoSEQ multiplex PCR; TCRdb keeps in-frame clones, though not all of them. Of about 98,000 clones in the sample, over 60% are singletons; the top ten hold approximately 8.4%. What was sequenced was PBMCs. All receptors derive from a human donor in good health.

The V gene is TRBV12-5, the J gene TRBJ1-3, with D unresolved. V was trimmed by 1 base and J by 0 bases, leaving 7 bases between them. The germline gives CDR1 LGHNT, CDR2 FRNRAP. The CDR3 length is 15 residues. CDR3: CASGLELFSGNTIYF. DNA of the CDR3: TGTGCTAGTGGTTTGGAGCTCTTCTCTGGAAACACCATATATTTT.

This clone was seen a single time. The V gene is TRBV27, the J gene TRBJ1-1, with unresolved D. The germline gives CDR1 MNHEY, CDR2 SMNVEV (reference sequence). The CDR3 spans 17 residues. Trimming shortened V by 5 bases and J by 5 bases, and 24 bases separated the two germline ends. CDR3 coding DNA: TGTGCCAGCAGTCGCATTCGGATCGGCGGATTGGTGACTGAAGCTTTCTTT. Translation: CASSRIRIGGLVTEAFF.

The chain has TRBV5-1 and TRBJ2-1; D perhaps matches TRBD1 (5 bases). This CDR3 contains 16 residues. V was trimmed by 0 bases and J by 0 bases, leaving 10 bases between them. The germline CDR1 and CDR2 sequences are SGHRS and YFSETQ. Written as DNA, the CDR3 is TGCGCCAGCAGCTTGGAAGGGGTGCCCTCCTACAATGAGCAGTTCTTC. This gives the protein CASSLEGVPSYNEQFF.

The CDR3 DNA follows: TGTGCCAGCAGCTGGGGACAGGGAACAACTAATGAAAAACTGTTTTTT. Amino acids: CASSWGQGTTNEKLFF. V usage is TRBV7-6 and J usage is TRBJ1-4; 9 nucleotides align to TRBD1. Looked up from germline, CDR1 is SGHVS and CDR2 is FNYEAQ. The CDR3 totals 16 residues. Trimming removed 4 bases from V and 0 bases from J; junction bases left unmatched: 3.

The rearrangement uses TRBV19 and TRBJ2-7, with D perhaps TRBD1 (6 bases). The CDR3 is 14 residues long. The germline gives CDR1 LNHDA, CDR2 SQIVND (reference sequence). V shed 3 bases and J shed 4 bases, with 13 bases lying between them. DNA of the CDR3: TGTGCCAGTAGTATCCATCGGACAGCTTACGAGCAGTACTTC. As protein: CASSIHRTAYEQYF.

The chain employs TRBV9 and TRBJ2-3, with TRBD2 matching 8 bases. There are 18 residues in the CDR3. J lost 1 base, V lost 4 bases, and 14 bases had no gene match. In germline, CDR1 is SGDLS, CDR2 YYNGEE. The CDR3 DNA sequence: TGTGCCAGCAGCCCCTCGGTCGTGTTAGCGGGACGCACAGATACGCAGTATTTT. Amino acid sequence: CASSPSVVLAGRTDTQYF.

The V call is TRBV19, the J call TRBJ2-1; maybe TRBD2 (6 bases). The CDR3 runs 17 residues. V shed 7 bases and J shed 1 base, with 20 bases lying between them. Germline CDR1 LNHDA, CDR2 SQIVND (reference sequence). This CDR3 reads CASTVILAIGSYNEQFF. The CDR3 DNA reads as TGTGCCAGTACCGTAATACTAGCTATTGGTTCCTACAATGAGCAGTTCTTC.

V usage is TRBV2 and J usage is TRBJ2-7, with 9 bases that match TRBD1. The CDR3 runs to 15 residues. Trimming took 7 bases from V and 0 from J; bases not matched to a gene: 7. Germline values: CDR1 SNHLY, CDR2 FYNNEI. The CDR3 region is CASTPDRGSSYEQYF. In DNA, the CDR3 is TGTGCCAGCACCCCCGACAGGGGGAGCTCCTACGAGCAGTACTTC.

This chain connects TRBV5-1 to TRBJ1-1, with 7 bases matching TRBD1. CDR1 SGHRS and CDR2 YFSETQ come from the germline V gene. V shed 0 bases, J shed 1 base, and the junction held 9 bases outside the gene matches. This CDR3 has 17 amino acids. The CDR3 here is CASSLAGQAGWNTEAFF. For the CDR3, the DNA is TGCGCCAGCAGCTTGGCCGGACAGGCGGGGTGGAACACTGAAGCTTTCTTT.

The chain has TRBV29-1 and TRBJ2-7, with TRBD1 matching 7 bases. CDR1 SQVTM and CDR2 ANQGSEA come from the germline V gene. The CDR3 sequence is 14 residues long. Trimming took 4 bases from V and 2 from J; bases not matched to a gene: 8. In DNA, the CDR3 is TGCAGCGTTGCTGGGGGACAGTCCACCTACGAGCAGTACTTC. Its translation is CSVAGGQSTYEQYF.

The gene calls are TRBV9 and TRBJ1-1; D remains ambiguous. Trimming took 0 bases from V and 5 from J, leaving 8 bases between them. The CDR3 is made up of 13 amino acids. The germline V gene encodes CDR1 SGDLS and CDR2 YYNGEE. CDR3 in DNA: TGTGCCAGCAGCGTAGAACGACAAACTGAAGCTTTCTTT. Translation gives CASSVERQTEAFF. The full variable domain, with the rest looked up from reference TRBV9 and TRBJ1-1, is DSGVTQTPKHLITATGQRVTLRCSPRSGDLSVYWYQQSLDQGLQFLIQYYNGEERAKGNILERFSAQQFPDLHSELNLSSLELGDSALYFCASSVERQTEAFFGQGTRLTVV.

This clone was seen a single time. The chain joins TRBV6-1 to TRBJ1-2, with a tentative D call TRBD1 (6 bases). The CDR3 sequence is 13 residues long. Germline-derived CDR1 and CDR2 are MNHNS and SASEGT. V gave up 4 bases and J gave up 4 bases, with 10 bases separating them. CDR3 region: CASSVRDTYGYTF. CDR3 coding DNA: TGTGCCAGCAGTGTTCGGGACACCTATGGCTACACCTTC.

The CDR3 nucleotides are TGTGCCAGCAGCTTACTACCCCGGACAGGGTCCCGAAAAGACACTGAAGCTTTCTTT. It encodes CASSLLPRTGSRKDTEAFF. The chain uses TRBV7-9 and TRBJ1-1; TRBD1 matches 8 bases. J gave up 3 bases and V 2 bases, and 17 bases lay outside the gene matches. This CDR3 contains 19 residues. Per the germline V gene, CDR1 is SEHNR and CDR2 is FQNEAQ (reference sequence).

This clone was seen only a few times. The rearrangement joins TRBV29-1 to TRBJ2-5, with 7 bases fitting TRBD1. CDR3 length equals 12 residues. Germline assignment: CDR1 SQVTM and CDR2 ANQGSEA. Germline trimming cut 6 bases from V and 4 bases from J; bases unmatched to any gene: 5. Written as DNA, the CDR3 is TGCAGCGTGAGGGGGCAGGGAGAGACCCAGTACTTC. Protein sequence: CSVRGQGETQYF.

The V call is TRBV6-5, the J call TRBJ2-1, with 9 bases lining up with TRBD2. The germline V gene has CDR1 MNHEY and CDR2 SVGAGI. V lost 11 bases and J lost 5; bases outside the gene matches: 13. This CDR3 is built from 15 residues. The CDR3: CASSPGRGGHNEQFF. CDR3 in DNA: TGTGCCTCAAGCCCGGGGCGGGGGGGCCACAATGAGCAGTTCTTC.

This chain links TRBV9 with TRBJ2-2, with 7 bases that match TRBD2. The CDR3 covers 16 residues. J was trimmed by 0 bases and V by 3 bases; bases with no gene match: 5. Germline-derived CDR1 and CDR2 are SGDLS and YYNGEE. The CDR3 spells CASSALAAANTGELFF. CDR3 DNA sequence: TGTGCCAGCAGCGCGCTAGCGGCCGCGAACACCGGGGAGCTGTTTTTT.

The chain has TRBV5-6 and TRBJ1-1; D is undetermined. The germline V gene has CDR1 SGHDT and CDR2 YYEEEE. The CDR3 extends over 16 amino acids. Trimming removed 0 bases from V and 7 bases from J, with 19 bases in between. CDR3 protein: CASSLARSFRHYEAFF. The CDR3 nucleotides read TGTGCCAGCAGCTTGGCGCGTTCGTTTAGACATTATGAAGCTTTCTTT.

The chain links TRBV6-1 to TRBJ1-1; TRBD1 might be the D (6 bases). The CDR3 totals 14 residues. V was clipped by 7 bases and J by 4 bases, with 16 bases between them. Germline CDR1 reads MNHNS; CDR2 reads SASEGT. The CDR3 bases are TGTGCCAGCAACCTACAGGGAGCCCGCACTGAAGCTTTCTTT. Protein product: CASNLQGARTEAFF.

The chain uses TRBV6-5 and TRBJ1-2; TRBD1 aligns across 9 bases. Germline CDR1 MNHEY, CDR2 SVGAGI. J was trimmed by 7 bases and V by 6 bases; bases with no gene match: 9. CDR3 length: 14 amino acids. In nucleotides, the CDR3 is TGTGCCAGCAGAACCACAGGGGGCGATTGTGGCTACACCTTC. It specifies CASRTTGGDCGYTF.

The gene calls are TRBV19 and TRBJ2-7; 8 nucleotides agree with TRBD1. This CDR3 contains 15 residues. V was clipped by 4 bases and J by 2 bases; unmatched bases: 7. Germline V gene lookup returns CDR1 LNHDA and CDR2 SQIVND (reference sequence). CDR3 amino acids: CASSRGTGYTYEQYF. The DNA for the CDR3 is TGTGCCAGTAGTAGGGGGACAGGTTATACCTACGAGCAGTACTTC.

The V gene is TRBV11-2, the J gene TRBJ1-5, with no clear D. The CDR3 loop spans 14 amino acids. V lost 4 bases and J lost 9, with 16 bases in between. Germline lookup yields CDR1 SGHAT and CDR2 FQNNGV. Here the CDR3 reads CASSSGWRFGPQHF. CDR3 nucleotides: TGTGCCAGCAGCTCGGGGTGGAGGTTCGGGCCCCAGCATTTT.

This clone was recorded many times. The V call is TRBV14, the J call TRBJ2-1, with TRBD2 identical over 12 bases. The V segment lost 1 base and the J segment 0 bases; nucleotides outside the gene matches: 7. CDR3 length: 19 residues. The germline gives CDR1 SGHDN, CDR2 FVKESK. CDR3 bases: TGTGCCAGCAGCCAAGTACTAGCGGGGGGACCTTTCTCCTACAATGAGCAGTTCTTC. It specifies CASSQVLAGGPFSYNEQFF.

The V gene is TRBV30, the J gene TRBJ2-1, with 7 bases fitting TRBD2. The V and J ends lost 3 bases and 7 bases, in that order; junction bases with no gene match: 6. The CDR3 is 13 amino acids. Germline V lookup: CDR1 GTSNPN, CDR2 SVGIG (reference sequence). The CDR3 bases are TGTGCCTGGAGACTAGCGATGCGAAATGAGCAGTTCTTC. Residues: CAWRLAMRNEQFF.

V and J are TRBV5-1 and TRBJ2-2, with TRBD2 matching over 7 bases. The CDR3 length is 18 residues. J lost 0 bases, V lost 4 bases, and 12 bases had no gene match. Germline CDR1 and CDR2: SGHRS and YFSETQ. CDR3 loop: CASSPAGSGPPNTGELFF. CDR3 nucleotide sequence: TGCGCCAGCAGCCCGGCGGGTAGCGGGCCACCGAACACCGGGGAGCTGTTTTTT.